This TCR beta chain originates from a study of cytomegalovirus exposure and HLA in healthy donors. In this sample, this clone turned up a few times. The antigen is unknown. The CDR3 extends over 16 amino acids. Per germline, CDR1 SGHDN and CDR2 FVKESK. The V segment lost 6 bases and the J segment 2 bases; nucleotides outside the gene matches: 12. The PCR ran on 60 Vbeta and 13 Jbeta primers. Method: immunoSEQ multiplex PCR; TCRdb's copy keeps in-frame clones and lacks some. This sample carries under 300,000 clones, 86% of them seen once, and the ten largest clones take 3.5% to 4%. Points from the study as a whole: As a later analysis revealed, the rate of TCR association differed by HLA locus, with DRB1 most and HLA-C fewest. Available immune exposure information was restricted to CMV serostatus only. When analyzed later, a missense DCLRE1C variant was found to be linked to TCR beta V- and J-gene trimming. In the analysis, some V segments, TRBV6-2 and TRBV6-3 included, were excluded as indistinguishable.

The TCR sequence derives from a man aged 40-55 years in good health and CMV-seropositive. The sample consisted of PBMCs. This chain connects TRBV14 to TRBJ1-1, with TRBD1 matching 7 bases. CDR3 protein: CASSRQGASLNTEAFF. DNA for the CDR3: TGTGCCAGCAGTCGACAGGGCGCATCCCTAAACACTGAAGCTTTCTTT.